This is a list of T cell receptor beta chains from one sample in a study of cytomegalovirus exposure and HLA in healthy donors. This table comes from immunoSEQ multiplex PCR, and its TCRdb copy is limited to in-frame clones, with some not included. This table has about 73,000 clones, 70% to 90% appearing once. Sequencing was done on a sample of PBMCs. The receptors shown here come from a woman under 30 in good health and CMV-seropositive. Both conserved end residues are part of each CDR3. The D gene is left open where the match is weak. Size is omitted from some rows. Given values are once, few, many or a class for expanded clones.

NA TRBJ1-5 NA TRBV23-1 TGCGCCAGCAGTCAATCATCAGCGAACCTTAATCAGCCCCAGCATTTT CASSQSSANLNQPQHF
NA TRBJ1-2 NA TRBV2 TGTGCCAGCAGTAGACAGGAGAACTATGGCTACACCTTC CASSRQENYGYTF
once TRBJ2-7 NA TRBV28 TGTGCCAGCAGTTCGCAGATGGGTGGGGACTGGAACTCCTACGAGCAGTACTTC CASSSQMGGDWNSYEQYF
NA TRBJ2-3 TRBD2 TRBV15 TGTGCCACCAGCAGATCTGGTAGCGGGAGCGGGCGGTTTGGCACAGATACGCAGTATTTT CATSRSGSGSGRFGTDTQYF
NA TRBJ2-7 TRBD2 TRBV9 TGTGCCAGCAGCGTTCGGGACGGGAGGTGGGACGAGCAGTACTTC CASSVRDGRWDEQYF
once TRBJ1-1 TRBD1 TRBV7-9 TGTGCCAGCAGTCCCATGACAGGGCTGAACACTGAAGCTTTCTTT CASSPMTGLNTEAFF
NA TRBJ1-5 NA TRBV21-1 TGTGCCAGCAGCTGGCGAAGGGGGACAGGGTTCGGCAATCAGCCCCAGCATTTT CASSWRRGTGFGNQPQHF
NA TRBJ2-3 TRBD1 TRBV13 TGTGCCAGCAGCTCGCGGGACAGGAGTCTTGGGGGCACAGATACGCAGTATTTT CASSSRDRSLGGTDTQYF
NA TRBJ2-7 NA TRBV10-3 TGTGCCATCAGTCCCGCGCACCCGGGGGAGCAGTACTTC CAISPAHPGEQYF
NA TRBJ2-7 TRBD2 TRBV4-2 TGTGCCAGCAGCCAGTATAGCGGGGGGGCCCGGGAGGAGCAGTACTTC CASSQYSGGAREEQYF
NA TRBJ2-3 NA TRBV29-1 TGCAGCGTTGAAGATCTTCGCGGGTTTCGGACAGATACGCAGTATTTT CSVEDLRGFRTDTQYF
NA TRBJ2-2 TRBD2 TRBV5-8 TGTGCCAGCATTATACTAGCGCCAAAGGGGACCGGGGAGCTGTTTTTT CASIILAPKGTGELFF
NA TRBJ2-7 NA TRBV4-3 TGCGCCAGCAGCCAAGGGTCCGGCTCCTACGAGCAGTACTTC CASSQGSGSYEQYF
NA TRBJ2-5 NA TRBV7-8 TGTGCCAGCACCTTCGATAGGGGCAAGAAGAGCCAAGAGACCCAGTACTTC CASTFDRGKKSQETQYF
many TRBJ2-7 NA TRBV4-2 TGTGCCAGCAGCCAAGATTGGGGGGAATACGAGCAGTACTTC CASSQDWGEYEQYF
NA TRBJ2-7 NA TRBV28 TGTGCCAGCAGCTCCTTTTATGGCGGAGGTGCCCCAAGTGGGTTCTACGAGCAGTACTTC CASSSFYGGGAPSGFYEQYF
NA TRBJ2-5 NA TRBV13 TGTGCCAGCAGCTCTACAGGGTTTGGAGAGACCCAGTACTTC CASSSTGFGETQYF
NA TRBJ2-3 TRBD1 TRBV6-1 TGTGCCAGCAGCGACAGGGGCCCGACAGATACGCAGTATTTT CASSDRGPTDTQYF
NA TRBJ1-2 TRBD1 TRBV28 TGTGCCAGCAGGAGACAGGGGCCGAGCTACACCTTC CASRRQGPSYTF
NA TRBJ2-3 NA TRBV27 TGTGCCAGCAGCAAGGAGCGTGGCACAGATACGCAGTATTTT CASSKERGTDTQYF
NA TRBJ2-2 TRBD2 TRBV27 TGTGCCAGCAGTTTATGGGGGACTATCGGGGAGCTGTTTTTT CASSLWGTIGELFF
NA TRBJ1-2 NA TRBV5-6 TGTGCCAGCAGCGTGGGGCTTGCCGGCTACACCTTC CASSVGLAGYTF
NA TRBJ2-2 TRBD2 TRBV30 TGTGCCTTCCCAGCAGCGGGACGGACCGGGGAGCTGTTTTTT CAFPAAGRTGELFF
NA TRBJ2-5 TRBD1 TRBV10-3 TGTGCCATCAGGGGACAGGGATTGGAGACCCAGTACTTC CAIRGQGLETQYF
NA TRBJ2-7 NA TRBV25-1 TGTGCCAGCAGTGGGACACTCTACGAGCAGTACTTC CASSGTLYEQYF
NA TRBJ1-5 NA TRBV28 TGTGCCAGCAGGGGCTATAGCAATCAGCCCCAGCATTTT CASRGYSNQPQHF
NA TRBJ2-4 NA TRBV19 TGTGCCAGTAGTGTCAGTTCAGTTGCCAAAAACATTCAGTACTTC CASSVSSVAKNIQYF
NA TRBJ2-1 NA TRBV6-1 TGTGCCAGCAGTGGTCTTCCCCAGCGGAAGAATAATGAGCAGTTCTTC CASSGLPQRKNNEQFF
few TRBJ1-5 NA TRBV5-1 TGCGCCAGCAGGACAGATAGAAATCAGCCCCAGCATTTT CASRTDRNQPQHF
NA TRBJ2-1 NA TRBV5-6 TGTGCCAGCAGCTTGCGGGAGAGGCAGTTCTTC CASSLRERQFF
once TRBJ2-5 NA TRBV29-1 TGCAGCGCTCCAGATTCCAGGGGCGCGGGAGAGACCCAGTACTTC CSAPDSRGAGETQYF
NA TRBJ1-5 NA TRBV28 TGTGCCAGCAGGGGGTCGGGGCAGCCCCAGCATTTT CASRGSGQPQHF
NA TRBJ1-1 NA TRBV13 TGTGCCAGCAGCGCAGTGAACACTGAAGCTTTCTTT CASSAVNTEAFF
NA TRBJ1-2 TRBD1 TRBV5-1 TGCGCCAGCAGCTTGACCGGGACAGGGCCTGAGGGCTACACCTTC CASSLTGTGPEGYTF
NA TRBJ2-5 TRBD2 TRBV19 TGTGCCAGTAGTATGGCCCCAAGCGGGGGGAAATCTAGCCAGTACTTC CASSMAPSGGKSSQYF
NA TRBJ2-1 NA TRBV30 TGTGCCTGGACGAGAGGGGGGGCTATTAACAATGAGCAGTTCTTC CAWTRGGAINNEQFF
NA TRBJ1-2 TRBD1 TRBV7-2 TGTGCATCGGGAGACAGGGGTTATAACTATGGCTACACCTTC CASGDRGYNYGYTF
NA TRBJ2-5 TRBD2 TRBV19 TGTGCCAGTAGTGGTCGGGGGGGGGCTCGGGAGACCCAGTACTTC CASSGRGGARETQYF
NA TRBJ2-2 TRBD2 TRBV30 TGTGCCTGGAGTTGGTCCCTAGCGGGGATAGACGGGGAGCTGTTTTTT CAWSWSLAGIDGELFF
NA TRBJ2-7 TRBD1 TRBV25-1 TGTGCCAGCAGGCTTTTCCGGGGACAGAATAGCTCCTACGAGCAGTACTTC CASRLFRGQNSSYEQYF
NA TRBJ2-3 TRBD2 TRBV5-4 TGTGCCAGCAGAAAGGGACTAGCGGGGGGACCCACAGATACGCAGTATTTT CASRKGLAGGPTDTQYF
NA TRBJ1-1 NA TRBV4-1 TGCGCCAGCAGCCAAGAGGGCAGGGAAGCTTTCTTT CASSQEGREAFF
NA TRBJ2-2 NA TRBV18 TGTGCCAGCTCACCTAGCGTCCCCTCGGGCACCGGGGAGCTGTTTTTT CASSPSVPSGTGELFF
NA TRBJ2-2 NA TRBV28 TGTGCCAGCAGGAGCGACAGGTACACCGGGGAGCTGTTTTTT CASRSDRYTGELFF
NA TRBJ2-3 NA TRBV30 TGTGCCTGGAGTGTACTGGGCCCGCGTACGCAGTATTTT CAWSVLGPRTQYF
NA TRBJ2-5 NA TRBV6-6 TGTGCCAGCAGGTCCCCCCCCAAAGAGACCCAGTACTTC CASRSPPKETQYF
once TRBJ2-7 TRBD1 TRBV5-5 TGTGCCAGCACCCAAGGGACAGGGGGAAAACCCTACGAGCAGTACTTC CASTQGTGGKPYEQYF
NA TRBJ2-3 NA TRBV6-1 TGTGCCAGCAGTCTAAGACAGGAGGCAGATACGCAGTATTTT CASSLRQEADTQYF
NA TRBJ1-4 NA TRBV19 TGTGCCAGTAGCAGGAACCGAGCTGAAAAACTGTTTTTT CASSRNRAEKLFF
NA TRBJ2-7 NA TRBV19 TGTGCCAGTAGTATTGAAGGACAGACTATCTACGAGCAGTACTTC CASSIEGQTIYEQYF
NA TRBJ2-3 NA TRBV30 TGTGCCTGGAGTGTACGTCGCGTTGGAGATACGCAGTATTTT CAWSVRRVGDTQYF
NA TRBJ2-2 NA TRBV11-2 TGTGCCAGCAGCCTTCACAGCCGGACCGGGGAGCTGTTTTTT CASSLHSRTGELFF
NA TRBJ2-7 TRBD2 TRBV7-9 TGTGCCAGCAGCTTAGGTGCTAGCGGGATGTACGAGCAGTACTTC CASSLGASGMYEQYF